One T cell receptor (beta chain) is described in this entry. V dropped 3 bases and J dropped 1; count of bases not matched to a gene: 7. In germline, CDR1 is SGHRS, CDR2 YFSETQ. The CDR3 length is 15 residues. This record belongs to a study of blood T cell repertoires in COVID-19. As for the study in general: Nucleic acid was either cDNA or gDNA, and it came from T cells, B-cell-depleted T cells, or PBMCs.

The method was immunoSEQ multiplex PCR; TCRdb's version includes in-frame clones alone and lacks a portion of them. The table records under 60,000 clones, over 90% of them present only once. The sequence was collected from a man in his fifties or sixties with acute or convalescent COVID-19. The chain employs TRBV5-1 and TRBJ2-7, with TRBD1 identical over 7 bases. The sequenced material came from peripheral blood. CDR3 loop: CASSSGQVGSYEQYF. DNA of the CDR3: TGCGCCAGCAGCTCTGGACAGGTGGGGTCCTACGAGCAGTACTTC.